This T cell receptor (beta chain) is drawn from a study of OX40 agonist ivuxolimab in advanced cancers. Looking at the study overall: Ivuxolimab doses were 0.01, 0.1, 0.3, 1.5, 3 or 10 mg/kg every 2 weeks.

Some clones are missing from TCRdb's copy, which holds only in-frame ones; the method was immunoSEQ multiplex PCR. This table has some 70,000 clones, 80% to 85% appearing once. With 5 bases removed from V and 0 bases from J, the gap between germline ends came to 11 bases. Looked up from germline, CDR1 is SGHNT and CDR2 is YYREEE (reference sequence). The CDR3 extends over 14 amino acids. The source of this sequence is an adult with an advanced solid tumor such as melanoma, head and neck, liver or kidney cancer. Specimen: CD4+ or CD8+ T cells sorted from blood, collected in a trial of the OX40 agonist ivuxolimab. This chain links TRBV5-4 with TRBJ2-5, with a tentative D call TRBD1 (6 bases). The CDR3 sequence is CASRPDSNQETQYF. The CDR3 nucleotides read TGTGCCAGCAGGCCGGACAGCAACCAAGAGACCCAGTACTTC.